This T cell receptor (beta chain) derives from a study of a mutant IDH1 vaccine in newly diagnosed glioma. Documented time point: week 5, during vaccination. One vaccine dose held 300 ug of mutant IDH1 20-mer peptide and came with topical imiquimod. Germline CDR1 is ENHRY and CDR2 is SYGVKD. CDR3 size: 14 residues. V was shortened by 3 bases and J by 4 bases, with 13 bases between the two germline ends. Points on this clone: Its matching antigen is unknown.

The repertoire was sequenced with immunoSEQ multiplex PCR; TCRdb's copy has only in-frame clones and lacks some. The table records around 36,000 clones, about nine tenths of them present only once. The genes are TRBV10-3 and TRBJ2-7; D is unclear. The TCR comes from a man in his forties or fifties with glioma. The starting material was PBMCs, obtained from a glioma patient whose treatment included an IDH1 peptide vaccine. CDR3 nucleotides: TGTGCCATCAGTGAACCGACTCCGACTTACGAGCAGTACTTC. It yields the protein CAISEPTPTYEQYF.